This TCR beta chain was identified during a study of cytomegalovirus exposure and HLA in healthy donors (dated by TCRdb to 2017 to 2019). In the study overall: An earlier analysis of around 600 of the donors reported 250 to 350 Gb of sequence data and 117 million unique TCR beta sequences from approximately 180 million T cells. Using immunosequencing, the study profiled T cell repertoires from some 670 subjects and related those repertoires to cytomegalovirus serostatus. Along with the approximately 700-subject first cohort, a separate validation cohort of about 110 different subjects was used. All discovery cohort repertoires had been generated using a single sequencing platform. Of the 350 to 450 genotyped donors, roughly 85% fell in the genetic ancestry cluster associated with self-reported Caucasian donors. Typing coverage varied by locus: about 629-640 donors for A, B, C, DRB1 and DQB1; roughly 520 for DQA1; around 570 for DPA1; approximately 470 for DPB1. HLA typing included class I and class II loci at four-digit resolution. The study aimed to test whether cataloging public T cell receptors could reveal signatures of past pathogen exposure. To study patterns of TCR occurrence, a later analysis re-analyzed previously published TCR beta repertoires from under 750 donors and added high-resolution HLA genotyping. Genome-wide SNP genotypes for about 65% of the roughly 670 donors were used in a later genetic analysis, which treated that subset as a discovery cohort. An earlier analysis of several hundred of the donors used high-throughput TCR beta sequencing to judge whether each TCR beta V gene segment behaved as functional or pseudogenic. A handful of DR-DQ haplotypes were handled as single units for association and clustering because linkage in the cohort was strong. The later analysis used no new phenotypic data to find candidate immune exposures, relying instead on TCR beta sequences and their occurrence across donors. To predict cytomegalovirus infection status, the study combined high-throughput TCR immunosequencing, statistical association of individual TCRs with disease status, and machine learning. Donor age, sex, ethnicity and CMV serostatus were compiled alongside the repertoire data. Among about 410 genotyped donors of the cohort, an average of around 220,000 unique TCR beta nucleotide sequences was sequenced per donor, of which 15% to 20% were non-productive. Roughly 300 gigabases of sequencing data and around 90 million unique TCR sequences made up an early release that covered nearly 650 HLA-typed donors.

Broader findings and caveats from the paper: When HLA alleles, especially DR and DQ, strongly co-occurred, attributing TCR associations to individual alleles was difficult. A later analysis found that HLA-associated TCR beta chains were more clonally expanded and had lower generation probabilities than equally common non-associated chains. In vitro tests confirmed that a few of the cytomegalovirus-associated TCR beta chains recognize cytomegalovirus antigens. A further reported finding was that TCR beta sequences accurately predicted the HLA-A and HLA-B alleles for most subjects in the first cohort. Linkage disequilibrium might explain the correlated functional status among segregating V segments, but an unknown experimental factor could not be ruled out. In a later genetic analysis, a missense DCLRE1C variant was associated with V-gene and J-gene trimming of TCR beta chains, and the association was replicated in an independent cohort. Roughly uniform sequencing depth across donors was assumed in presence/absence analyses, although this assumption may not hold. Most TCR sequences were observed very rarely across donors, whereas some public TCRs were present in many individuals. Specific HLA alleles were associated with 16,951 TCR beta sequences at a false discovery rate of 0.05 in a later analysis. Most CMV-associated TCR beta chains appeared to be HLA-restricted in a later analysis, and the HLA associations seemed to be driven largely by CMV exposure. The classifier was reported to diagnose cytomegalovirus status with high specificity and sensitivity in both the original cohort and the validation cohort. A later analysis found that TCR association rates varied across HLA loci, with DRB1 alleles showing the most associated TCRs and HLA-C alleles the fewest. Broadly in line with IMGT annotations, most TCR beta V segments showed up in productive rearrangements about 87% or about 30% of the time in an earlier analysis of 450 to 600 of the donors. This cohort had only TCR beta chains sequenced, and the lack of alpha or paired-chain data limited which features could be detected. Because counts were too low, about 18 rarely observed V segments, including chromosome 9 orphons, were excluded from the earlier analysis of 500 to 700 of the donors. A cluster of highly shared sequence variants was judged likely to represent a technical artifact of the sequencing pipeline. According to a later analysis, parvovirus B19, influenza, CMV and Epstein-Barr virus appeared linked to several top co-occurrence clusters. The study listed around 160 TCR beta chains as associated with cytomegalovirus. HLA typing was unavailable for some donors at each locus, so association tests used only the typed subset. The authors suggested that the approach could potentially be extended to other disease states and immunological phenotypes. According to a later genetic analysis, donors in an Asian-associated ancestry cluster had fewer N-insertions in productive TCRs than the approximately 610-donor mean. For the cohort, immune exposure information was limited to CMV serostatus.

Library method: the immunoSEQ multiplex PCR assay. The multiplex PCR relied on a mix of 60 forward primers for TCR Vbeta segments and 13 reverse primers for TCR Jbeta segments. A multiplex PCR assay on genomic DNA amplified the CDR3 region of rearranged TCR beta genes. On the Illumina HiSeq System, the amplified TCR beta libraries were sequenced as 87-base-pair reads. The study's processing was this. A later analysis tallied approximately 87 million unique TCR beta chains across the 700 or so repertoires, and approximately 11 million of those chains were shared by two or more donors. A nearest-neighbor algorithm error-corrected the raw reads and collapsed the reads into unique sequences, merging closely related sequences to remove PCR and sequencing errors. Alignment of CDR3 sequences to IMGT reference sequences was used to assign V, D and J gene segments. Each retained sequence needed at least a six-nucleotide match to both a V gene segment and a J gene segment. Rearrangements were called productive when the CDR3 lacked stop codons and stayed in frame with V and J; all others were non-productive. Following IMGT convention, CDR3 was defined as the stretch from the second conserved V-encoded cysteine up to the conserved J-encoded phenylalanine. The earlier analysis of some 600 of the donors excluded sequences that lacked an unambiguous match to a single V gene segment. An earlier analysis of approximately 590 of the donors classified V segments as functional when productive rearrangements were above 56.7% and as segregating when the standard deviation between donors was above 5%. A statistical classification framework was developed to diagnose cytomegalovirus status using the catalog of TCR beta chain sequences. In a later analysis, TCR nucleotide sequences were compared against IMGT/GENE-DB human TR gene sequences so that V and J genes could be assigned. Using the TCRdist pipeline, a later analysis assigned CDR3 sequences along with most-parsimonious VDJ recombination scenarios. In a later analysis, every TCR beta chain was defined by the combination of its CDR3 amino acid sequence and its V-gene family, and reads without a unique V-gene family were dropped. To address suspected cross-contamination and a sequencing artifact, a later analysis removed roughly 640 highly shared, low-generation-probability nucleotide sequences. A later analysis calculated a clonal expansion index for each public chain from normalized within-repertoire ranks of inferred template counts. In a later analysis, generation probabilities were computed using a VDJ recombination model fitted to out-of-frame rearrangements, and the results were checked against IGoR. Hypergeometric tests were used in a later analysis to score TCR-TCR, TCR-HLA and TCR-CMV co-occurrence, with a repertoire-size bias correction applied to the TCR pairs. False discovery rates were estimated in a later analysis by permuting HLA or CMV assignments 20 times. In a later analysis, co-occurring TCRs were grouped with DBSCAN, and TCRdist sequence similarity was added when clustering was performed within HLA-allele-positive subsets. Co-occurrence clustering excluded repertoires with fewer than 30,000 or more than 120,000 public chains, plus five with anomalous nucleotide sharing. TCRdb obtained this table from immuneACCESS and retained in-frame rearrangements with V and J assigned. These tables miss some clones; where compared with another copy, unresolved V genes account for less than half of the shortfall, and the remainder is unexplained. V and J calls and clone size come straight from that table; D and trimming were deduced from the DNA. The sample table shows approximately 73,000 clones, and roughly 71% are seen once. Around an eighth of the sample is taken by the ten largest.

A remark on this clone: What this receptor recognizes is not known. Per-base quality was not reported, and no clone a single base away is much larger than it.

In total, more than 500 healthy bone marrow donors made up the cohort. Cohort members were all nominally healthy when sampled, although unrecorded immune exposures were likely present. The donor tested CMV seronegative, placing the donor among the 352 seronegative members of the cohort. Every donor gave a peripheral blood sample, and the peripheral blood mononuclear cells from that sample were used for TCR beta sequencing. The Qiagen DNeasy Blood Extraction Kit was used to extract genomic DNA from the blood cell samples. The TCR was taken from a man between 65 and 85 years old in good health and CMV-seronegative. The sequencing input was PBMCs.

The CDR3 protein sequence reads: CAWSALQGETQYF. In nucleotides, the sequence is TGTGCCTGGAGTGCTCTACAGGGAGAGACCCAGTACTTC. The chain is made from TRBV30 and TRBJ2-5; TRBD1 could be the D gene, as 6 bases match. V is shortened by 1 base, J by 4 bases, and the region joining them spans 10 bases. CDR1 is given as GTSNPN and CDR2 as SVGIG, both from the germline V gene (reference sequence). Inclusive of the bounding cysteine and phenylalanine, the CDR3 is 13 residues long. Here the CDR3 DNA is all that survives: 39 bases in frame from base 1.